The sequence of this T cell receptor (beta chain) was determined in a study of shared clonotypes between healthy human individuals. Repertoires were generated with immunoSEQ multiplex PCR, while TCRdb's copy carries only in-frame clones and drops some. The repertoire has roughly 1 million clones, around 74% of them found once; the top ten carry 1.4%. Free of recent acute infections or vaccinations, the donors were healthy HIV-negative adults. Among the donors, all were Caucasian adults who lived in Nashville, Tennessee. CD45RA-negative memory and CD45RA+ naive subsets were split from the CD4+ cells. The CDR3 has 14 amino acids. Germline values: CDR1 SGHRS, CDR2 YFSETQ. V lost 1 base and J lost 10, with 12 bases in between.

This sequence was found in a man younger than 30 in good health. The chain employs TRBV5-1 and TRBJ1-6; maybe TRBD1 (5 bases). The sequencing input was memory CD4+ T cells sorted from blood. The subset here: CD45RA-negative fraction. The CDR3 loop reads CASSLSQGGSPLHF. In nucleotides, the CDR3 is TGCGCCAGCAGCTTGAGCCAGGGTGGATCACCCCTCCACTTT.